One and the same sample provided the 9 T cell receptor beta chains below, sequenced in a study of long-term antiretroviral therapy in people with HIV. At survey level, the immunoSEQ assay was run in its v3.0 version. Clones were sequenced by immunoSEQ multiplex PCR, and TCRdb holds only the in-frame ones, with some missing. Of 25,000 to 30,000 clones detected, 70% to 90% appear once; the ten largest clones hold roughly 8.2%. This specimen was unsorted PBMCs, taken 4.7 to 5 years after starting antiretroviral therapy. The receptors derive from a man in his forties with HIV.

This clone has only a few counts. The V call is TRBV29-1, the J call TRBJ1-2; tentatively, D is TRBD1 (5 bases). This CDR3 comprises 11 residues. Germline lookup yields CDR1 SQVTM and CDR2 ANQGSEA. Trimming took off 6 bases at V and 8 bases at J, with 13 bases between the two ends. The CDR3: CSVSSGEGYTF. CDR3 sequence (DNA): TGCAGCGTCAGTTCGGGGGAGGGCTACACCTTC. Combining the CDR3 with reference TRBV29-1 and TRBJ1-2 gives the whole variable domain SAVISQKPSRDICQRGTSLTIQCQVDSQVTMMFWYRQQPGQSLTLIATANQGSEATYESGFVIDKFPISRPNLTFSTLTVSNMSPEDSSIYLCSVSSGEGYTFGSGTRLTVV.

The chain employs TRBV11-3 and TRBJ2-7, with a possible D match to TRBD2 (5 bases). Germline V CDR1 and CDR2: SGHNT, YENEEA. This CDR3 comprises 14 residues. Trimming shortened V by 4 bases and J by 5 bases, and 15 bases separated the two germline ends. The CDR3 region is CASSSRGADDEQYF. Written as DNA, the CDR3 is TGTGCCAGCAGCTCCCGGGGAGCGGACGACGAGCAGTACTTC.

The CDR3 here is CAWSAATGGGVWTQYF. In DNA form, the CDR3 reads TGTGCCTGGAGTGCCGCGACAGGGGGTGGAGTCTGGACGCAGTATTTT. This chain joins TRBV30 and TRBJ2-3; the match to TRBD1 covers 9 bases. With 1 base clipped from V and 9 bases from J, the junction kept 14 bases outside the gene matches. CDR3 length: 16 amino acids. Germline lookup yields CDR1 GTSNPN and CDR2 SVGIG (reference sequence).

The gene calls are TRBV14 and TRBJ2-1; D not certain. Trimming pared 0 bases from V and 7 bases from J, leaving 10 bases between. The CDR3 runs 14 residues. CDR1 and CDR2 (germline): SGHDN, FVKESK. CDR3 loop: CASSQEILENEQFF. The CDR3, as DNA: TGTGCCAGCAGCCAAGAGATACTGGAAAATGAGCAGTTCTTC.

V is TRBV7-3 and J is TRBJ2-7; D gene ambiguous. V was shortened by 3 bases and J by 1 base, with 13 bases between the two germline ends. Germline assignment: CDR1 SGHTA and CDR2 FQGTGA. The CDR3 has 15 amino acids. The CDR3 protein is CASSFSILSSYEQYF. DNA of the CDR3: TGTGCCAGCAGCTTCTCGATTCTTTCTTCCTACGAGCAGTACTTC.

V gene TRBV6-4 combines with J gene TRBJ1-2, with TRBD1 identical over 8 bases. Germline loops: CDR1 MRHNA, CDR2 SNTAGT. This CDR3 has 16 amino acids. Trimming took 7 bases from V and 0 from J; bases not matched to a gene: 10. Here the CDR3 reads CASTDRGQYPNYGYTF. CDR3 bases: TGTGCCAGCACCGACAGGGGACAATATCCTAACTATGGCTACACCTTC.

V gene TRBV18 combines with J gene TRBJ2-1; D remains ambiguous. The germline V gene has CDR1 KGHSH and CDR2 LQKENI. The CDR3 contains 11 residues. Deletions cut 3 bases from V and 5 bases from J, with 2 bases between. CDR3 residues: CASSPDNEQFF. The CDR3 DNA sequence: TGTGCCAGCTCACCGGACAATGAGCAGTTCTTC.

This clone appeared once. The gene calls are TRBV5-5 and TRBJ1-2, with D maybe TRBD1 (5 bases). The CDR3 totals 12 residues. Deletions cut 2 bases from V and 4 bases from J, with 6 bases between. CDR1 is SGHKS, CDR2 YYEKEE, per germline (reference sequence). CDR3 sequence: CASSFDSYGYTF. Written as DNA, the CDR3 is TGTGCCAGCAGCTTCGACAGCTATGGCTACACCTTC.

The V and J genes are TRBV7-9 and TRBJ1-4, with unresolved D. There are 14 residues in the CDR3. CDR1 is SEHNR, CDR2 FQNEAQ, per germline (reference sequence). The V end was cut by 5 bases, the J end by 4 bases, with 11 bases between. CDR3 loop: CASSPGDDNEKLFF. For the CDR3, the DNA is TGTGCCAGCAGCCCCGGGGATGATAATGAAAAACTGTTTTTT.